The 6 T cell receptor beta chains below were found in one sample sequenced in a study of blood T cell repertoires in COVID-19. Profiling relied on immunoSEQ multiplex PCR, and the TCRdb table lists in-frame clones only, not all of them. Seen here are about 180,000 clones, roughly 85% observed once, and the top ten hold over 9.5%. Sequencing used peripheral blood. These receptors were collected from a woman over 75 with active or convalescent COVID-19.

This chain joins TRBV6-6 and TRBJ1-2; D is unresolved. This CDR3 comprises 13 residues. V was clipped by 5 bases and J by 8 bases, with 15 bases between them. CDR1 and CDR2 (germline): MNHNY, SVGAGI (reference sequence). The CDR3 sequence is CASSTSPGGGYTF. The DNA of the CDR3 is TGTGCCAGCAGTACCTCTCCCGGCGGGGGCTACACCTTC.

The chain carries TRBV27 and TRBJ2-7, with TRBD1 identical over 10 bases. Germline V gene lookup returns CDR1 MNHEY and CDR2 SMNVEV (reference sequence). Losses at the gene ends were 1 base for V and 12 bases for J; bases not matched to a gene: 12. The CDR3 is 15 residues long. CDR3 nucleotide sequence: TGTGCCAGCAGTTTATTGTCGACCGGGACAGGGGCACTGTACTTC. Translating gives CASSLLSTGTGALYF.

The chain has TRBV5-1 and TRBJ2-1, with 9 nucleotides matching TRBD2. The trim removed 1 base at V and 7 bases at J, leaving 6 bases unmatched. The length of the CDR3 is 15 residues. CDR1 and CDR2 (germline): SGHRS, YFSETQ. The CDR3 is CASSLSSGSFNEQFF. The CDR3, as DNA: TGCGCCAGCAGCTTGAGTAGCGGGAGTTTTAATGAGCAGTTCTTC.

This clone was counted once. J is TRBJ1-1 and V is TRBV28; no firm D call. The CDR3 has 15 amino acids. Trimming pared 3 bases from V and 1 base from J, leaving 12 bases between. Germline CDR1 MDHEN, CDR2 SYDVKM. The CDR3 sequence is CASSLERGGNTEAFF. The CDR3 DNA reads as TGTGCCAGCAGTTTGGAACGAGGAGGGAACACTGAAGCTTTCTTT. Full variable domain (rest looked up from reference TRBV28 and TRBJ1-1): DVKVTQSSRYLVKRTGEKVFLECVQDMDHENMFWYRQDPGLGLRLIYFSYDVKMKEKGDIPEGYSVSREKKERFSLILESASTNQTSMYLCASSLERGGNTEAFFGQGTRLTVV.

V usage is TRBV7-6 and J usage is TRBJ2-3, with a possible D match to TRBD2 (5 bases). The CDR3 is 15 residues long. Germline V gene sequence: CDR1 SGHVS, CDR2 FNYEAQ. Trimming cost V 2 bases and J 0 bases, with 9 bases left between them. DNA for the CDR3: TGTGCCAGCAGCTTATCCGGGGAAAGCACAGATACGCAGTATTTT. Its protein product is CASSLSGESTDTQYF.

This chain uses TRBV9 with TRBJ1-2, with D unresolved. The germline gives CDR1 SGDLS, CDR2 YYNGEE. This CDR3 is built from 13 residues. V was cut by 0 bases and J by 8 bases, with 11 bases left in between. The CDR3 DNA follows: TGTGCCAGCAGCGTAGTGGAGGAGGGAGGCTACACCTTC. Residues: CASSVVEEGGYTF. Variable domain in full (rest from reference TRBV9 and TRBJ1-2): DSGVTQTPKHLITATGQRVTLRCSPRSGDLSVYWYQQSLDQGLQFLIQYYNGEERAKGNILERFSAQQFPDLHSELNLSSLELGDSALYFCASSVVEEGGYTFGSGTRLTVV.